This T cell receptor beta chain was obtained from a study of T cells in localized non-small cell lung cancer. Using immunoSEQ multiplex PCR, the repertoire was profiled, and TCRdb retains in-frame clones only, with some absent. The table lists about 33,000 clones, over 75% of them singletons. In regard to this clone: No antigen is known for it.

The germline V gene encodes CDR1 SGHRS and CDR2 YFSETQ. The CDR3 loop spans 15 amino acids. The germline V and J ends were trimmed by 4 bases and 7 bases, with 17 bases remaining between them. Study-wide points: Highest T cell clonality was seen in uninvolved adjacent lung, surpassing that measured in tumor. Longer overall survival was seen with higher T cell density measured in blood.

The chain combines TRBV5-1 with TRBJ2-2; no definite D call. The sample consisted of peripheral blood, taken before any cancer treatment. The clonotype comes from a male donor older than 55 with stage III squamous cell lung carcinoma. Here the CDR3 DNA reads TGCGCCAGCAGCCGTTCACAGAGTAGGAACGGGGAGCTGTTTTTT. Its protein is CASSRSQSRNGELFF. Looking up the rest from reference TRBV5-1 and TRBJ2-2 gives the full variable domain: KAGVTQTPRYLIKTRGQQVTLSCSPISGHRSVSWYQQTPGQGLQFLFEYFSETQRNKGNFPGRFSGRQFSNSRSEMNVSTLELGDSALYLCASSRSQSRNGELFFGEGSRLTVL.